These 25 T cell receptor beta chains were all obtained from the same sample, sequenced in a study of cytomegalovirus exposure and HLA in healthy donors. Generated by immunoSEQ multiplex PCR, the TCRdb table keeps only in-frame clones and is missing some. The sample has some 110,000 clones; 88% are singletons. The sequencing input was PBMCs. These receptors originate from a woman under 30 in good health and CMV-seropositive.

V gene TRBV2 combines with J gene TRBJ2-7, with 11 positions matching TRBD2. The CDR3 length is 14 residues. CDR1 and CDR2 from the germline V gene are SNHLY and FYNNEI. V shed 6 bases and J 2 bases; nucleotides not matched to a gene: 3. CDR3 bases: TGTGCCAGCAGAGTTAGCGGGGGGGCCTACGAGCAGTACTTC. Translated, it gives CASRVSGGAYEQYF.

The chain's CDR3 is CASSGQGTYEQYF. In DNA form, the CDR3 reads TGTGCCAGCAGTGGACAGGGGACTTACGAGCAGTACTTC. The chain joins TRBV6-1 to TRBJ2-7, with TRBD1 matching 8 bases. The V gene's germline CDR1 is MNHNS and CDR2 SASEGT. The CDR3 contains 13 residues. V lost 4 bases to trimming and J lost 4 bases; unmatched junction nucleotides: 3.

This chain joins TRBV19 and TRBJ1-6, with no clear D. V gave up 9 bases and J gave up 9 bases, with 15 bases separating them. The CDR3 is 13 amino acids. Per the germline V gene, CDR1 is LNHDA and CDR2 is SQIVND (reference sequence). The CDR3 DNA sequence: TGTGCCAGCCGTACGGGAACCCCTTCACCCCTCCACTTT. It translates to CASRTGTPSPLHF.

This chain links TRBV25-1 with TRBJ1-2; 7 positions agree with TRBD1. This CDR3 contains 15 residues. The germline CDR1 and CDR2 sequences are MGHDK and SYGVNS. V was pared by 4 bases and J by 4 bases, with 9 bases of the junction left unmatched. The CDR3: CASSGSRDRIYGYTF. CDR3 sequence (DNA): TGTGCCAGCAGTGGGTCCCGGGACAGAATCTATGGCTACACCTTC.

This chain joins TRBV6-5 and TRBJ1-1; D is uncertain. CDR3 length equals 12 residues. CDR1 is MNHEY, CDR2 SVGAGI, per germline. Deletions cut 6 bases from V and 4 bases from J, with 9 bases between. Here the CDR3 DNA reads TGTGCCAGCAGGATAGTTGGCACTGAAGCTTTCTTT. Translating it yields CASRIVGTEAFF.

The genes are TRBV7-2 and TRBJ2-1, with a possible D match to TRBD2 (6 bases). V lost 5 bases and J lost 9, with 14 bases in between. Per germline, CDR1 SGHTA and CDR2 FQGNSA. CDR3 length: 13 amino acids. CDR3 in DNA: TGTGCCAGCAGCCCTTGGGGGGTGGGTGAGCAGTTCTTC. Translated, it gives CASSPWGVGEQFF.

The rearrangement links TRBV27 to TRBJ1-2, with unresolved D. From germline, CDR1 is MNHEY and CDR2 SMNVEV (reference sequence). The germline V and J ends were trimmed by 3 bases and 4 bases, with 9 bases remaining between them. There are 13 residues in the CDR3. In DNA, the CDR3 is TGTGCCAGCAGTTTCCGAGCTTTCTATGGCTACACCTTC. Its protein product is CASSFRAFYGYTF.

This clone was counted between two and nine times. The J gene is TRBJ1-6, the V gene TRBV4-1; the D gene is possibly TRBD1 (6 bases). Per germline, CDR1 MGHRA and CDR2 YSYEKL. This CDR3 contains 15 residues. Trimming removed 2 bases at V and 9 bases at J, with 14 bases between. CDR3 DNA sequence: TGCGCCAGCAGCCAACCCTCGGGACAAACTTCACCCCTCCACTTT. Translated, it gives CASSQPSGQTSPLHF.

The chain has TRBV6-6 and TRBJ1-5; 7 bases are shared with TRBD1. The CDR3 sequence is 16 residues long. Trimming cost V 4 bases and J 5 bases; bases outside gene matches: 11. Germline V lookup: CDR1 MNHNY, CDR2 SVGAGI (reference sequence). The CDR3 DNA reads TGTGCCAGCAGTTCCACGACAGGGCGGCCCGATCAGCCCCAGCATTTT. The encoded protein is CASSSTTGRPDQPQHF.

The chain recombines TRBV28 with TRBJ1-4, with 8 bases fitting TRBD1. Trimming took 5 bases from V and 7 from J; bases not matched to a gene: 9. CDR3 length: 15 residues. Germline-derived CDR1 and CDR2 are MDHEN and SYDVKM. CDR3 sequence reads: CASSGLQGVAEKLFF. The CDR3 DNA reads as TGTGCCAGCAGTGGACTACAGGGGGTTGCTGAAAAACTGTTTTTT.

V is TRBV10-3 and J is TRBJ1-2; possibly TRBD1 for D (5 bases). Trimming shortened V by 9 bases and J by 6 bases, and 14 bases separated the two germline ends. The CDR3 is 12 residues long. Germline V CDR1 and CDR2: ENHRY, SYGVKD. The CDR3 DNA sequence: TGTGCCATAAGTATGGACACACATGGCTACACCTTC. Its protein product is CAISMDTHGYTF.

The chain links TRBV28 to TRBJ1-5, with TRBD1 as a possible D gene (5 bases). The germline V gene encodes CDR1 MDHEN and CDR2 SYDVKM. CDR3 length: 16 residues. Trimming left V 2 bases short and J 6 bases short, with 17 bases between. The CDR3 sequence is CASSLVGGLRSQPQHF. The CDR3 bases are TGTGCCAGCAGTTTAGTCGGGGGGTTGAGGAGTCAGCCCCAGCATTTT.

V gene TRBV18 combines with J gene TRBJ2-5; unclear D gene. Germline-derived CDR1 and CDR2 are KGHSH and LQKENI. This CDR3 has 13 amino acids. The V gene lost 3 bases and the J gene lost 3 bases, with 8 bases spanning the gap. CDR3 amino acids: CASSPYIKETQYF. CDR3 DNA sequence: TGTGCCAGCTCACCTTACATTAAAGAGACCCAGTACTTC.

The chain uses TRBV27 and TRBJ2-1, with 14 bases matching TRBD2. Germline V gives CDR1 MNHEY, CDR2 SMNVEV (reference sequence). V was clipped by 0 bases and J by 9 bases; unmatched bases: 7. The CDR3 length is 17 residues. The CDR3 reads CASSLSGLAGGQSEQFF. The CDR3, as DNA: TGTGCCAGCAGTTTATCAGGACTAGCGGGGGGCCAGAGTGAGCAGTTCTTC.

This clone has a handful of counts. CDR3 DNA: TGTGCCAGCAGCCTGGCAGGGCACTACGAGCAGTACTTC. This encodes CASSLAGHYEQYF. This rearrangement joins TRBV13 to TRBJ2-7; tentatively, D is TRBD1 (5 bases). Trimming removed 5 bases from V and 3 bases from J, with 11 bases in between. The CDR3 runs 13 residues. The germline CDR1 and CDR2 sequences are PRHDT and FYEKMQ (reference sequence).

The chain is built from TRBV28 and TRBJ2-7; TRBD1 aligns across 7 bases. The CDR3 sequence is 14 residues long. V lost 5 bases to trimming and J lost 2 bases; unmatched junction nucleotides: 6. The germline CDR1 and CDR2 sequences are MDHEN and SYDVKM. CDR3 nucleotide sequence: TGTGCCAGCAGTCGAGGGGGCGGTACCTACGAGCAGTACTTC. Translated, it gives CASSRGGGTYEQYF. The whole variable domain, remainder taken from reference TRBV28 and TRBJ2-7, is DVKVTQSSRYLVKRTGEKVFLECVQDMDHENMFWYRQDPGLGLRLIYFSYDVKMKEKGDIPEGYSVSREKKERFSLILESASTNQTSMYLCASSRGGGTYEQYFGPGTRLTVT.

This clone was observed a handful of times. The chain recombines TRBV4-1 with TRBJ1-1; TRBD1 aligns across 9 bases. Germline V CDR1 and CDR2: MGHRA, YSYEKL. This CDR3 comprises 16 residues. V shed 5 bases, J shed 0 bases, and the junction held 7 bases outside the gene matches. The CDR3 here is CASSSRTGVMNTEAFF. The CDR3 nucleotides are TGCGCCAGCAGCTCCCGGACAGGGGTAATGAACACTGAAGCTTTCTTT.

The J gene is TRBJ2-3, the V gene TRBV11-2; TRBD1 agrees at 11 bases. V lost 3 bases to trimming and J lost 3 bases; unmatched junction nucleotides: 8. The CDR3 is 17 residues long. Per germline, CDR1 SGHAT and CDR2 FQNNGV. The DNA for the CDR3 is TGTGCCAGCAGCTTTCACTCGGACAGGGGGCTAACAGATACGCAGTATTTT. This gives the protein CASSFHSDRGLTDTQYF.

The chain combines TRBV2 with TRBJ2-1, with 7 bases fitting TRBD2. The J segment lost 0 bases and the V segment lost 3 bases, leaving 8 bases of the junction unmatched. This CDR3 region has 17 residues. Germline V gene data show CDR1 as SNHLY and CDR2 as FYNNEI. The CDR3 loop reads CASSEGSAGSSYNEQFF. CDR3 sequence (DNA): TGTGCCAGCAGTGAGGGGTCAGCGGGGAGCTCCTACAATGAGCAGTTCTTC.

This rearrangement joins TRBV18 to TRBJ1-2; 7 positions agree with TRBD1. J was trimmed by 5 bases and V by 3 bases; bases with no gene match: 15. Germline V gives CDR1 KGHSH, CDR2 LQKENI. The CDR3 has 17 residues. The CDR3 here is CASSPSTGWKQEYGYTF. The CDR3 coding sequence is TGTGCCAGCTCACCGTCGACAGGGTGGAAACAGGAATATGGCTACACCTTC.

CDR3 region: CASRPTGGQPQHF. CDR3 in DNA: TGTGCCAGCAGGCCGACAGGGGGCCAGCCCCAGCATTTT. The J gene is TRBJ1-5, the V gene TRBV2, with 10 bases lining up with TRBD1. This CDR3 has 13 residues. The V gene's germline CDR1 is SNHLY and CDR2 FYNNEI. The J segment lost 7 bases and the V segment lost 6 bases, leaving 3 bases of the junction unmatched. The full variable domain, completed using reference TRBV2 and TRBJ1-5, is EPEVTQTPSHQVTQMGQEVILRCVPISNHLYFYWYRQILGQKVEFLVSFYNNEISEKSEIFDDQFSVERPDGSNFTLKIRSTKLEDSAMYFCASRPTGGQPQHFGDGTRLSIL.

The chain joins TRBV2 to TRBJ1-1, with 8 nucleotides matching TRBD1. Trimming removed 3 bases from V and 5 bases from J; junction bases left unmatched: 5. Germline-derived CDR1 and CDR2 are SNHLY and FYNNEI. This CDR3 has 14 amino acids. CDR3 loop: CASSEVTGGTEAFF. The CDR3 DNA reads TGTGCCAGCAGTGAGGTTACAGGGGGAACTGAAGCTTTCTTT.

The chain couples TRBV2 to TRBJ2-7; 12 bases agree with TRBD2. Trimming took 4 bases from V and 7 from J; bases not matched to a gene: 8. Germline assignment: CDR1 SNHLY and CDR2 FYNNEI. This CDR3 comprises 15 residues. In DNA form, the CDR3 reads TGTGCCAGCAGTGTTCTAGCGGGGGGGCAGATGGAGCAGTACTTC. Protein product: CASSVLAGGQMEQYF.

The gene calls are TRBV7-9 and TRBJ1-1; TRBD1 might be the D (6 bases). Germline V gives CDR1 SEHNR, CDR2 FQNEAQ (reference sequence). The CDR3 spans 14 residues. The ends were cut back, 8 bases at V and 0 bases at J, with 13 bases in the middle. CDR3 in amino acids: CASGMDSLNTEAFF. The CDR3 region has the DNA TGTGCCAGCGGGATGGACAGCTTGAACACTGAAGCTTTCTTT.

The chain employs TRBV4-3 and TRBJ2-2; the D gene is possibly TRBD1 (6 bases). V was cut by 3 bases and J by 5 bases, with 13 bases left in between. CDR1 and CDR2 (germline): LGHNA, YSLEER. The CDR3 has 15 amino acids. CDR3 residues: CASSHAGTTTGELFF. The CDR3, as DNA: TGCGCCAGCAGCCATGCCGGGACAACAACCGGGGAGCTGTTTTTT.